This passage covers 7 T cell receptor beta chains from one sample sequenced in a study of blood T cell repertoires in COVID-19. TCRdb's table, derived via immunoSEQ multiplex PCR, lists solely in-frame clones and lacks some. Of about 210,000 clones listed, around 81% were seen once; the top ten hold around 4%. The sequencing sample was made of PBMCs or T cells enriched from blood (not recorded which). The source is a man aged 30-40 years with acute COVID-19.

J is TRBJ1-6 and V is TRBV11-2; D possibly corresponds to TRBD1 (5 bases). This CDR3 contains 12 residues. The germline V gene has CDR1 SGHAT and CDR2 FQNNGV. Trimming pared 3 bases from V and 9 bases from J, leaving 6 bases between. CDR3 sequence (DNA): TGTGCCAGCAGCTTCGGGGGTTCACCCCTCCACTTT. It is translated as CASSFGGSPLHF.

This clone turned up a few times. The chain is built from TRBV6-1 and TRBJ2-7; possible D gene TRBD2, 5 bases. CDR3 length: 14 residues. Germline values: CDR1 MNHNS, CDR2 SASEGT. V was cut by 2 bases and J by 2 bases, with 10 bases left in between. The DNA for the CDR3 is TGTGCCAGCAGTGAATATAGGACTCCCTACGAGCAGTACTTC. The encoded protein is CASSEYRTPYEQYF.

The chain recombines TRBV10-3 with TRBJ2-5; weak D call: TRBD1 (6 bases). This CDR3 region has 16 residues. Germline V gene data show CDR1 as ENHRY and CDR2 as SYGVKD. V was pared by 2 bases and J by 2 bases, with 15 bases between. Here the CDR3 DNA reads TGTGCCATCAGTGAGACGAGTTTCGGACAGCAAGAGACCCAGTACTTC. As protein: CAISETSFGQQETQYF.

The CDR3 DNA reads TGTGCCAGCAGCAAAGGCCGACCACCGGGACATCCGAGTTACGAGCAGTACTTC. Translating gives CASSKGRPPGHPSYEQYF. The chain uses TRBV21-1 and TRBJ2-7; the table assigns TRBD1, which was not confirmed against the DNA. TRBV21-1 is given as a pseudogene. The CDR3 loop spans 18 amino acids.

The chain recombines TRBV9 with TRBJ2-3; D is perhaps TRBD2 (6 bases). Looked up from germline, CDR1 is SGDLS and CDR2 is YYNGEE. This CDR3 is built from 15 residues. The V gene lost 4 bases and the J gene lost 5 bases, with 17 bases spanning the gap. This chain's CDR3 is CASSPRRVPGDTQYF. CDR3 bases: TGTGCCAGCAGCCCGCGGAGGGTCCCGGGAGATACGCAGTATTTT.

CDR3 residues: CASSFNGGEAEAFF. Written as DNA, the CDR3 is TGCGCCAGCAGCTTTAACGGGGGGGAGGCTGAAGCTTTCTTT. The chain carries TRBV5-1 and TRBJ1-1; D possibly corresponds to TRBD1 (5 bases). This CDR3 is 14 amino acids long. The germline V gene encodes CDR1 SGHRS and CDR2 YFSETQ. V lost 2 bases, J lost 6 bases, and 14 bases lay in between.

The chain links TRBV4-1 to TRBJ2-7; D is unresolved. The CDR3 is 14 residues long. Trimming removed 1 base from V and 5 bases from J, with 12 bases in between. Germline V gives CDR1 MGHRA, CDR2 YSYEKL. Written as DNA, the CDR3 is TGCGCCAGCAGCCAAGTAAAAGTAGGAGACGAGCAGTACTTC. Translated: CASSQVKVGDEQYF.